The next 16 T cell receptor beta chains were all read from a single sample in a study of blood T cell repertoires in COVID-19. Repertoires were generated with immunoSEQ multiplex PCR, while TCRdb's copy carries only in-frame clones and drops some. There are about 200,000 clones in the sample; around 85% occur only once, and 3.8% lies in the top ten. Input material: PBMCs or T cells enriched from blood (not recorded which). These receptors originate from a woman aged 40 to 49 with acute COVID-19.

The rearrangement links TRBV29-1 to TRBJ2-5, with a tentative D call TRBD1 (6 bases). There are 15 residues in the CDR3. The germline CDR1 and CDR2 sequences are SQVTM and ANQGSEA. Trimming shortened V by 1 base and J by 5 bases, and 17 bases separated the two germline ends. For the CDR3, the DNA is TGCAGCGTTGAAGGGGGCAGGGGAGTTCCGGAGACCCAGTACTTC. Translated, it gives CSVEGGRGVPETQYF.

The rearrangement links TRBV21-1 to TRBJ1-1. TRBV21-1 is a pseudogene locus. This CDR3 contains 13 residues. The CDR3 here is CASSRGPPRRAFF. Here the CDR3 DNA reads TGTGCCAGCAGCAGAGGACCCCCAAGGAGGGCTTTCTTT.

This chain links TRBV28 with TRBJ2-1; tentatively, D is TRBD1 (6 bases). Germline V gene lookup returns CDR1 MDHEN and CDR2 SYDVKM. CDR3 length: 12 amino acids. Trimming took 6 bases from V and 4 from J, leaving 7 bases between them. The CDR3 DNA reads as TGTGCCAGCAGGGACAGATACAATGAGCAGTTCTTC. Translation gives CASRDRYNEQFF.

The rearrangement links TRBV7-9 to TRBJ1-2, with D possibly matching TRBD1 (5 bases). The V end lost 5 bases, the J end lost 1 base, and 8 bases lay between the germline ends. This CDR3 has 13 amino acids. CDR1 is SEHNR, CDR2 FQNEAQ, per germline (reference sequence). CDR3 in amino acids: CASSLGLNYGYTF. The CDR3 DNA sequence: TGTGCCAGCAGCCTGGGGCTTAACTATGGCTACACCTTC.

J is TRBJ1-6 and V is TRBV3-1 (or the pseudogene TRBV3-2); 9 nucleotides match TRBD1. The CDR3 is 14 amino acids. Trimming cost V 4 bases and J 10 bases; bases outside gene matches: 5. Looked up from germline, CDR1 is LGHDT and CDR2 is YNNKEL (reference sequence). The CDR3: CASSLGTGRSPLHF. The CDR3, as DNA: TGTGCCAGCAGCCTGGGGACAGGGCGCTCACCCCTCCACTTT.

The table lists this clone with a count of one. The gene calls are TRBV5-5 and TRBJ1-2; the D is unclear. V shed 2 bases and J shed 7 bases, with 21 bases lying between them. CDR1 and CDR2 (germline): SGHKS, YYEKEE (reference sequence). The CDR3 is 16 residues long. The CDR3 DNA is TGTGCCAGCAGCTTAGTAGTAAGCAGCCGGGGTGTTGGCTACACCTTC. It translates to CASSLVVSSRGVGYTF.

The chain employs TRBV5-5 and TRBJ2-7, with a weak D call TRBD1 (6 bases). Between the trimmed V and J ends, which lost 0 bases and 2 bases, there was a span of 9 bases. Germline-derived CDR1 and CDR2 are SGHKS and YYEKEE (reference sequence). This CDR3 is 14 amino acids long. The CDR3 here is CASSLARGAYEQYF. CDR3 bases: TGTGCCAGCAGCTTGGCCAGGGGCGCCTACGAGCAGTACTTC.

This clone came up a few times. This chain joins TRBV3-1 (or the pseudogene TRBV3-2) and TRBJ2-5; D is unclear. This CDR3 is 16 amino acids long. Germline CDR1 and CDR2: LGHDT and YNNKEL (reference sequence). V lost 1 base and J 4 bases, leaving 16 bases between the germline ends. The CDR3 sequence: CASSQVSGSLRETQYF. The CDR3 bases are TGTGCCAGCAGCCAAGTGTCAGGCTCCCTCCGAGAGACCCAGTACTTC.

V and J are TRBV19 and TRBJ2-1; tentatively, D is TRBD2 (5 bases). Germline V CDR1 and CDR2: LNHDA, SQIVND (reference sequence). CDR3 size: 14 residues. V lost 6 bases and J lost 0, with 9 bases in between. For the CDR3, the DNA is TGTGCCAGTAGGCAAGGGAGCTCCTACAATGAGCAGTTCTTC. Translated: CASRQGSSYNEQFF.

The chain carries TRBV5-5 and TRBJ2-7; TRBD1 matches at 7 bases. Germline trimming cut 4 bases from V and 2 bases from J; bases unmatched to any gene: 3. Looked up from germline, CDR1 is SGHKS and CDR2 is YYEKEE (reference sequence). The CDR3 spans 13 residues. CDR3 amino acids: CASSRQGAYEQYF. In DNA form, the CDR3 reads TGTGCCAGCAGCAGGCAGGGGGCCTACGAGCAGTACTTC.

The chain employs TRBV29-1 and TRBJ1-5; D is perhaps TRBD1 (5 bases). The germline V and J ends were trimmed by 4 bases and 0 bases, with 10 bases remaining between them. The CDR3 spans 14 residues. From germline, CDR1 is SQVTM and CDR2 ANQGSEA. The DNA for the CDR3 is TGCAGCGTTGCGGGGGAACATAGCAATCAGCCCCAGCATTTT. Amino acid sequence: CSVAGEHSNQPQHF.

The chain combines TRBV9 with TRBJ2-3; D is uncertain. The V gene's germline CDR1 is SGDLS and CDR2 YYNGEE. This CDR3 is 13 amino acids long. Trimming removed 4 bases from V and 4 bases from J, with 10 bases in between. The CDR3 spells CASSQAVPDTQYF. Written as DNA, the CDR3 is TGTGCCAGCAGCCAGGCTGTTCCAGATACGCAGTATTTT. The entire variable domain, with the rest obtained from reference TRBV9 and TRBJ2-3, is as follows: DSGVTQTPKHLITATGQRVTLRCSPRSGDLSVYWYQQSLDQGLQFLIQYYNGEERAKGNILERFSAQQFPDLHSELNLSSLELGDSALYFCASSQAVPDTQYFGPGTRLTVL.

This chain uses TRBV2 with TRBJ2-4, with a possible D match to TRBD2 (6 bases). V lost 4 bases and J lost 2, with 9 bases in between. This CDR3 is built from 14 residues. Looked up from germline, CDR1 is SNHLY and CDR2 is FYNNEI. The CDR3 DNA is TGTGCCAGCAGTGGTGGGAGGACCAAAAACATTCAGTACTTC. This sequence encodes CASSGGRTKNIQYF.

The CDR3 loop is CASSFSGMAHEQFF. The CDR3, as DNA: TGTGCCAGCAGCTTCAGCGGGATGGCCCATGAGCAGTTCTTC. The rearrangement uses TRBV5-5 and TRBJ2-1; the match to TRBD2 covers 7 bases. Per germline, CDR1 SGHKS and CDR2 YYEKEE (reference sequence). With 2 bases clipped from V and 8 bases from J, the junction kept 7 bases outside the gene matches. The CDR3 runs to 14 residues.

The genes are TRBV6-5 and TRBJ1-3, with D hard to call. The CDR3 loop spans 14 amino acids. V lost 0 bases and J lost 4, with 7 bases in between. Germline V CDR1 and CDR2: MNHEY, SVGAGI. As DNA, the CDR3 is TGTGCCAGCAGTTACTCTTACGGGGGAAACACCATATATTTT. As protein: CASSYSYGGNTIYF.

The genes are TRBV19 and TRBJ2-1; 8 nucleotides agree with TRBD2. Trimming at V came to 6 bases and at J to 7 bases, leaving 14 bases not matched to a gene. CDR1 and CDR2 (germline): LNHDA, SQIVND (reference sequence). CDR3 length: 16 residues. The CDR3 is CASRAGSGGPWNEQFF. The CDR3, as DNA: TGTGCCAGTAGGGCTGGCAGCGGGGGACCGTGGAATGAGCAGTTCTTC.